This TCR beta chain was sequenced during a study of blood T cell repertoires in COVID-19. Original data processing: Reference gene primer amplification gave nucleated cell count estimates. Using immunoSEQ multiplex PCR, the repertoire was profiled, and TCRdb retains in-frame clones only, with some absent. Clone size and the V and J calls come from that table; the DNA yielded D and trimming. Found here are some 150,000 clones, 84% of them singletons; the top ten hold roughly 9.8%. V shed 0 bases and J shed 2 bases, with 8 bases lying between them. This CDR3 has 14 amino acids. Germline CDR1 is SGHRS and CDR2 is YFSETQ.

This rearrangement joins TRBV5-1 to TRBJ1-1; D ambiguous. The material sequenced was peripheral blood. This clonotype originated in a woman aged 50 to 60 with acute or convalescent COVID-19. The CDR3 here is CASSLVPINTEAFF. CDR3 coding DNA: TGCGCCAGCAGCTTGGTCCCAATTAACACTGAAGCTTTCTTT.